This entry features one TCR beta chain sequence. Germline V CDR1 and CDR2: KGHSH, LQKENI. Trimming removed 3 bases from V and 1 base from J; junction bases left unmatched: 17. The CDR3 has 20 amino acids. Templates that were synthetic TCR analogs were spiked into each PCR. TCRdb's copy holds only in-frame clones and misses some; the assay was immunoSEQ multiplex PCR. Among approximately 120,000 clones, about 82% were seen once, and the ten largest hold 2% to 3%. The data derive from a study of PD-L1 blockade in urothelial cancer. For the study at large: Twenty-five of 29 patients were males with bladder-origin urothelial cancer. Each patient had 0 to 3 earlier chemotherapy regimens. Blood was tested 3 weeks (second dose) and 6 weeks into treatment.

Time point here: peripheral blood 6 weeks after treatment start. The sequences come from PBMCs, collected around atezolizumab (anti-PD-L1) treatment. The chain couples TRBV18 to TRBJ1-1; TRBD1 matches at 10 bases. This clonotype was obtained from a man aged 50 to 60 with urothelial cancer. The chain's CDR3 is CASSPRSHRDRGRRNTEAFF. CDR3 bases: TGTGCCAGCTCACCTCGATCCCATAGAGACAGGGGGCGAAGGAACACTGAAGCTTTCTTT.